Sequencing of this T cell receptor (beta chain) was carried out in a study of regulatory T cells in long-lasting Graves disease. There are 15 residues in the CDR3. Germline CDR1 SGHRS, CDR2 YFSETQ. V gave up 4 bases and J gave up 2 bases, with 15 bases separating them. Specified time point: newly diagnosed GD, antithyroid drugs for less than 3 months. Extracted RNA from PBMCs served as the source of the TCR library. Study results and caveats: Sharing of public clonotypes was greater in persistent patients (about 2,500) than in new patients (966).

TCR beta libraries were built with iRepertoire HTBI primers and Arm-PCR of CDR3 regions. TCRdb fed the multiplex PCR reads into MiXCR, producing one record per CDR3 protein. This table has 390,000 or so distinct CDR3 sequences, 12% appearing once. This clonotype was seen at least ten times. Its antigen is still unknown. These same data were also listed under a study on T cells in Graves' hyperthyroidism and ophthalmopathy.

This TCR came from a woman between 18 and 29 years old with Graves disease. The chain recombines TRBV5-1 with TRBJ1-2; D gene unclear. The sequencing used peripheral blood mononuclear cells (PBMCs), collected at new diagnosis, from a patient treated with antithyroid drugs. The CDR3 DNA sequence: TGCGCCAGCAGCCCCGGAGCCCCTTTCAACTATGGCTACACCTTC. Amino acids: CASSPGAPFNYGYTF.